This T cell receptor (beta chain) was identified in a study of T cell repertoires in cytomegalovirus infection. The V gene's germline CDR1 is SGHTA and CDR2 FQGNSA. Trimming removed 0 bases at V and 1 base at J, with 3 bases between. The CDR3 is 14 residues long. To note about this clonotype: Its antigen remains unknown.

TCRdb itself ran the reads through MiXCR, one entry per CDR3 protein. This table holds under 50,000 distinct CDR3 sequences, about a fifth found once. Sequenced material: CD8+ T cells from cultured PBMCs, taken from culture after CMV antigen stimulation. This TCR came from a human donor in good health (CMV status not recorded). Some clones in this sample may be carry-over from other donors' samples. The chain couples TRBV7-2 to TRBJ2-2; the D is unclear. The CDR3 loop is CASSLAENTGELFF. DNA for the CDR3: TGTGCCAGCAGCTTAGCAGAGAACACCGGGGAGCTGTTTTTT. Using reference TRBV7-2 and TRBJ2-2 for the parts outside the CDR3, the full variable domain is GAGVSQSPSNKVTEKGKDVELRCDPISGHTALYWYRQSLGQGLEFLIYFQGNSAPDKSGLPSDRFSAERTGGSVSTLTIQRTQQEDSAVYLCASSLAENTGELFFGEGSRLTVL.